This T cell receptor (beta chain) was recovered during a study of T cell repertoires in cytomegalovirus infection. In the study overall: Public TCR beta signatures marked donors with CMV infection and the matching HLA.

This clonotype appeared many times. Its matching antigen is unknown. One end of the junction varies from germline; a read error may be responsible. Each CDR3 protein is one row after TCRdb ran MiXCR on the reads. The table lists about 310,000 distinct CDR3 sequences, roughly 16% of them singletons. Study-wide findings and caveats: Identification of carriers of CMV plus the relevant HLA was performed using cumulative public TCR beta family frequency. HLA-C-restricted, CMV-specific TCR beta clonotypes were dominant ex vivo.

The CDR3 is 18 amino acids. The germline CDR1 and CDR2 sequences are ENHRY and SYGVKD. The chain has TRBV10-3 and TRBJ2-6; 7 bases fit TRBD1. The receptor was derived from a human donor in good health (CMV status not recorded). Some clones in this sample may be carry-over from other donors' samples. Sequenced material: PBMCs. In nucleotides, the CDR3 is TGTGCCATCAGCCCCACAGGGGAAATTAGCTCTGAGGCCAACGTCCTGACTTTC. It yields the protein CAISPTGEISSEANVLTF.